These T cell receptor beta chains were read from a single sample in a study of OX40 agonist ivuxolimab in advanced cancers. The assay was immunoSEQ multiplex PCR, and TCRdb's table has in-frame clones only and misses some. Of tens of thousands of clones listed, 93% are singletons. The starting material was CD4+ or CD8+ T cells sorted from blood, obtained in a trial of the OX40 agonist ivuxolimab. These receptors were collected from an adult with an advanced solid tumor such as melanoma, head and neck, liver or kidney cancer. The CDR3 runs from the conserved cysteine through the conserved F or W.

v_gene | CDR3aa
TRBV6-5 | CASSQTQGATEAFF
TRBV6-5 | CASSYRGMSYTF
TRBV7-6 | CASSLARQGAVAGANVLTF
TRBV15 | CATSHDRNYGYTF
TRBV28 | CASSYPDYANTGELFF
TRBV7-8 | CASSESDYGYTF
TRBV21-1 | CAWRAGGPGEQFF
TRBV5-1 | CASAVGYNEQFF
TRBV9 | CASSVGNRGMGELFF
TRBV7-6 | CASSPGGGNQPQHF
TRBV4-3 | CASSQDRAGSYEQYF
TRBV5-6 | CASSPTGKNTGELFF
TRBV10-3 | CAISDFDIYEQYF
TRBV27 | CASGGGSSVYEQYF
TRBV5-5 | CASSGSSYNEQFF